The 21 T cell receptor beta chains in this list originate from one sample, sequenced in a study of tumor-infiltrating lymphocytes in primary liver carcinoma. The tissue used was unsorted bulk material of about 19-33 mg. RNA and DNA were co-extracted from it with the AllPrep DNA/RNA mini kit. With around 500 ng total RNA as template and a constant-region primer, TCR beta cDNA was made. Employing slightly modified ARM-PCR, three nested multiplex PCR rounds were run, and these gave rise to the TCR beta libraries. The study ran its first two PCR rounds for 9 to 10 cycles each, using TRBV1-TRBV30 forward primers and a C-beta reverse primer. MiXCR was run by TCRdb on the multiplex PCR reads, yielding one entry per CDR3 protein. The sample records approximately 190,000 distinct CDR3 sequences, just under 85% being singletons. The source material was tumor tissue from primary liver carcinoma. All receptors come from a man in his forties with primary liver carcinoma and hepatitis B virus infection.

The sample holds a few counts of this clonotype. A read error may account for a junction end that differs from germline. CDR3 sequence (DNA): TGTGCCAGCAGCGTAGTCGGGGGAAGCTCCTACAATGAGCAGATCTTC. Translated, it gives CASSVVGGSSYNEQIF. The V call is TRBV9, the J call TRBJ2-1; D perhaps matches TRBD2 (6 bases). Germline V gene lookup returns CDR1 SGDLS and CDR2 YYNGEE. The CDR3 is made up of 16 amino acids.

The chain couples TRBV11-1 to TRBJ2-7; no clear D gene. V gave up 3 bases and J gave up 3 bases, with 6 bases separating them. CDR1 and CDR2 (germline): SGHAT, FQDESV (reference sequence). The CDR3 has 12 residues. DNA of the CDR3: TGTGCCAGCAGCTTGATCTTCTACGAGCAGTACTTC. Protein product: CASSLIFYEQYF.

The chain couples TRBV12-3 or TRBV12-4 to TRBJ2-1; D call uncertain. Trimming stripped 3 bases from V and 5 bases from J, with 17 bases between. The CDR3 contains 16 residues. The CDR3 sequence is CASSFSPVGRDNEQFF. CDR3 sequence (DNA): TGTGCCAGCAGTTTCAGTCCAGTGGGCCGCGACAATGAGCAGTTCTTC.

This clonotype occurred a few times. Germline and junction disagree at one end, which may indicate a read error. CDR3 sequence reads: CSVEEPGRIIHYF. DNA for the CDR3: TGCAGCGTTGAAGAACCCGGTCGTATCATTCATTACTTC. J is TRBJ2-4 and V is TRBV29-1; D is unclear. Germline V gives CDR1 SQVTM, CDR2 ANQGSEA. This CDR3 has 13 residues.

Note on this clonotype: The germline gene is not matched at one end of the junction; a read error may be the cause. V gene TRBV29-1 combines with J gene TRBJ1-5; no reliable D call. Germline assignment: CDR1 SQVTM and CDR2 ANQGSEA. This CDR3 comprises 13 residues. CDR3 in amino acids: CSDVGQINQPQHF. The CDR3 DNA reads TGCAGCGATGTCGGCCAGATCAATCAGCCCCAACATTTT.

This CDR3 is CASSDGTDTGEPFF. DNA of the CDR3: TGCGCCAGCTCCGACGGCACAGACACTGGGGAACCGTTTTTT. The rearrangement uses TRBV10-1 and TRBJ2-2; the D is unclear. The CDR3 is 14 residues long. V was shortened by 8 bases and J by 16 bases, with 26 bases between the two germline ends. The germline V gene has CDR1 WNHNN and CDR2 SYGVQD (reference sequence).

The V gene is TRBV5-1, the J gene TRBJ2-3; D perhaps matches TRBD1 (5 bases). The DNA end lines up better with TRBJ1-5; the J call may be wrong. Germline V gene sequence: CDR1 SGHRS, CDR2 YFSETQ. There are 14 residues in the CDR3. The CDR3, as DNA: TGCGCCAGCAGCTTCGGAGCGGACACAGATACGCAGCATTTT. This gives the protein CASSFGADTDTQHF.

As regards this clonotype: At one end the junction does not follow the germline gene, possibly because of a read error. V gene TRBV11-1 combines with J gene TRBJ2-4; 8 bases agree with TRBD2. The germline gives CDR1 SGHAT, CDR2 FQDESV (reference sequence). CDR3 length: 17 amino acids. CDR3 protein: CASSFHRISGTKNTQYF. The CDR3 DNA reads as TGTGCCAGCAGCTTTCACCGGATTAGCGGGACCAAAAACACTCAGTACTTC.

This clonotype was seen repeatedly, ten times or more. The chain combines TRBV28 with TRBJ2-4; D not resolved. The germline V and J ends were trimmed by 1 base and 4 bases, with 5 bases remaining between them. CDR3 length: 13 residues. From germline, CDR1 is MDHEN and CDR2 SYDVKM. The CDR3 region has the DNA TGTGCCAGCAGTTTATACTCTAAAAACATTCAGTACTTC. It codes for CASSLYSKNIQYF.

A word on this clonotype: One end of the junction fails to match germline, which may point to a read error. The chain couples TRBV11-2 to TRBJ2-2; a possible D gene is TRBD2 (6 bases). From germline, CDR1 is SGHAT and CDR2 FQNNGV. The CDR3 loop spans 15 amino acids. Written as DNA, the CDR3 is TGTGCCTGCAGCCATGTCCGGGGGAGGACCAGGGAGCTGTTCTTT. It is translated as CACSHVRGRTRELFF.

Of note for this clonotype: The junction departs from the called germline gene at one end, perhaps through a read error. The chain carries TRBV11-2 and TRBJ2-7; D is unclear. Germline CDR1 reads SGHAT; CDR2 reads FQNNGV. The CDR3 is 12 amino acids. Here the CDR3 DNA reads TGTGCAAGCAGCTTATGGAAATACGAGCAGTACTTC. Its protein is CASSLWKYEQYF. Drawing the rest from reference TRBV11-2 and TRBJ2-7, the complete variable domain is EAGVAQSPRYKIIEKRQSVAFWCNPISGHATLYWYQQILGQGPKLLIQFQNNGVVDDSQLPKDRFSAERLKGVDSTLKIQPAKLEDSAVYLCASSLWKYEQYFGPGTRLTVT.

There are a few counts of this clonotype. The chain has TRBV7-9 and TRBJ2-1; D may be TRBD1 (5 bases). Deletions cut 6 bases from V and 5 bases from J, with 17 bases between. Germline V gene sequence: CDR1 SEHNR, CDR2 FQNEAQ (reference sequence). The CDR3 contains 15 residues. The CDR3 is CASSDSLSGNNEQFF. CDR3 DNA sequence: TGTGCCAGCAGTGACAGTCTATCAGGAAACAATGAGCAGTTCTTC. Combining the CDR3 with reference TRBV7-9 and TRBJ2-1 gives the whole variable domain DTGVSQNPRHKITKRGQNVTFRCDPISEHNRLYWYRQTLGQGPEFLTYFQNEAQLEKSRLLSDRFSAERPKGSFSTLEIQRTEQGDSAMYLCASSDSLSGNNEQFFGPGTRLTVL.

With respect to this clonotype: Without the conserved terminal phenylalanine or tryptophan, this CDR3 likely stems from a read error. This chain connects TRBV12-3 or TRBV12-4 to TRBJ2-5; D uncertain. The CDR3 runs to 12 residues. CDR3 sequence reads: CVSSLRLETQYL. The CDR3 coding sequence is TGTGTCAGCAGCCTTCGTTTAGAGACCCAGTACTTA.

As regards this clonotype: Lacking the conserved final phenylalanine or tryptophan, this CDR3 likely reflects a read error. The limits of the CDR3 on the DNA are not certain, so only TCRdb's listed CDR3 is given. The V gene is TRBV4-3, the J gene TRBJ1-2; TRBD1 is the table's D call and was not checked against the DNA. Germline loops: CDR1 LGHNA, CDR2 YSLEER. A total of 15 residues make up the CDR3, ends included. The CDR3 spells CASSQDTRGSHGYTI.

Turning to this clonotype: One end of the junction varies from germline; a read error may be responsible. V gene TRBV6-1 combines with J gene TRBJ2-7; 7 nucleotides align to TRBD1. Germline CDR1 MNHNS, CDR2 SASEGT. CDR3 length: 17 residues. The CDR3 region has the DNA TGTGCCAGCGGTGAAAGGGGTACAGGGGTCTTCTCCTACGAGCAGTACTTC. Translated, it gives CASGERGTGVFSYEQYF.

As concerns this clonotype: This sequence may be a read error, since a much larger clone differs from it by one base. The rearrangement joins TRBV28 to TRBJ1-4; tentatively, D is TRBD1 (6 bases). Germline loops: CDR1 MDHEN, CDR2 SYDVKM. V lost 11 bases to trimming and J lost 0 bases, with 13 bases between them. This CDR3 spans 14 amino acids. In nucleotides, the CDR3 is TGTGCCGCAGGGGAAGTCTCAACTAATGAAAAACTGTTTTTT. The encoded protein is CAAGEVSTNEKLFF.

The chain has TRBV5-6 and TRBJ2-1; 14 nucleotides agree with TRBD2. J gave up 6 bases and V 8 bases, and 16 bases lay outside the gene matches. The CDR3 totals 18 residues. Germline lookup yields CDR1 SGHDT and CDR2 YYEEEE. CDR3 nucleotides: TGTGCCAGTAGCCGGGGACTAGCGGGAGTTTTGACCTCCAATGAGCAGTTCTTC. It codes for CASSRGLAGVLTSNEQFF.

This chain joins TRBV12-3 or TRBV12-4 and TRBJ1-5, with TRBD1 as a possible D gene (6 bases). The CDR3 loop spans 15 amino acids. The germline V and J ends were trimmed by 6 bases and 5 bases, with 17 bases remaining between them. CDR3 residues: CASRFETGGHQPQHF. In DNA form, the CDR3 reads TGTGCCAGCAGATTTGAGACGGGGGGCCATCAGCCCCAGCATTTT.

The rearrangement links TRBV4-3 to TRBJ2-1; TRBD1 agrees at 7 bases. Germline CDR1 is LGHNA and CDR2 is YSLEER. This CDR3 is 16 amino acids long. V lost 4 bases to trimming and J lost 6 bases; unmatched junction nucleotides: 12. Here the CDR3 reads CASSLDVGGQFNEQFF. The DNA of the CDR3 is TGCGCCAGCAGCCTAGATGTAGGGGGCCAGTTCAATGAGCAGTTCTTC.

As DNA, the CDR3 is TGTGCCAGCAGGGGCTCCGACAGGGGGCAGGGCGACTATGGCTACACCTTC. Its translation: CASRGSDRGQGDYGYTF. The chain recombines TRBV6-6 with TRBJ1-2; 10 positions agree with TRBD1. V lost 6 bases and J lost 3; bases outside the gene matches: 13. CDR3 length equals 17 residues. The germline CDR1 and CDR2 sequences are MNHNY and SVGAGI (reference sequence).

In the case of this clonotype: The junction departs from germline at one end; a sequencing error may be responsible. The V and J genes are TRBV29-1 and TRBJ2-7; D is perhaps TRBD1 (5 bases). Per germline, CDR1 SQVTM and CDR2 ANQGSEA. The CDR3 is 12 residues long. This CDR3 reads CIVVAGSLEQYF. Written as DNA, the CDR3 is TGCATCGTTGTGGCAGGGTCACTTGAGCAGTACTTC.